The 31 T cell receptor beta chains reported below all come from one sample, sequenced in a study of regulatory T cells in long-lasting Graves disease. The time point is: newly diagnosed GD, antithyroid drugs for less than 3 months. With RNA extracted from PBMCs as input, the TCR library was made. Combining iRepertoire HTBI primers with Arm-PCR of CDR3 regions, the authors built TCR beta libraries. TCRdb itself ran the multiplex PCR reads through MiXCR, one entry per CDR3 protein. The sample carries 400,000 to 500,000 distinct CDR3 sequences, roughly 15% recorded once. The same sample was also studied in work on T cells in Graves' hyperthyroidism and ophthalmopathy.

The sequencing used peripheral blood mononuclear cells (PBMCs), collected at new diagnosis, from a patient treated with antithyroid drugs. The receptor set was obtained from a woman aged 40 to 55 with Graves disease.

This clonotype was detected ten times or more. This sequence joins TRBV28 and TRBJ2-1, with TRBD2 identical over 9 bases. Germline V gives CDR1 MDHEN, CDR2 SYDVKM. CDR3 size: 16 residues. V trimming: 4 bases; J trimming: 5 bases; junction bases outside the gene matches: 9. The CDR3 region is CASSSLAGFGDNEQFF. CDR3 in DNA: TGTGCCAGCAGTTCTCTAGCGGGATTCGGGGACAATGAGCAGTTCTTC.

Points on this clonotype: A read error is possible here, since a much larger clone lies one base away. The V and J genes are TRBV12-3 or TRBV12-4 and TRBJ2-7; 9 bases align to TRBD2. The CDR3 sequence is 14 residues long. For the CDR3, the DNA is TGTGCCAGCAGTGTAGCGGGAGTATCCTACGGGCAGTACTTC. It translates to CASSVAGVSYGQYF.

This clonotype was observed many times. This sequence joins TRBV24-1 and TRBJ2-1; 7 bases line up with TRBD2. The J segment lost 0 bases and the V segment lost 5 bases, leaving 9 bases of the junction unmatched. This CDR3 region has 17 residues. Germline V lookup: CDR1 KGHDR, CDR2 SFDVKD. As DNA, the CDR3 is TGTGCCACCAGTGGTAGGACTAGTGTCAACTCCTACAATGAGCAGTTCTTC. Amino acid sequence: CATSGRTSVNSYNEQFF.

This clonotype was observed at least ten times. The chain has TRBV7-9 and TRBJ2-1, with 8 bases identical to TRBD1. The J segment lost 4 bases and the V segment lost 5 bases, leaving 4 bases of the junction unmatched. From germline, CDR1 is SEHNR and CDR2 FQNEAQ (reference sequence). The CDR3 runs to 14 residues. The CDR3 region has the DNA TGTGCCAGCAGCCCCGGACAGGGATACAATGAGCAGTTCTTC. Protein: CASSPGQGYNEQFF.

This clonotype has more than one count but fewer than ten. This chain joins TRBV30 and TRBJ2-7; a weak D match, TRBD2 (5 bases). The germline gives CDR1 GTSNPN, CDR2 SVGIG (reference sequence). The V and J ends lost 7 bases and 5 bases respectively, with 15 bases between them. The CDR3 is made up of 12 amino acids. The CDR3: CAFAGDLDEQYF. DNA of the CDR3: TGTGCCTTCGCCGGGGATCTCGACGAGCAGTACTTC.

This clonotype was found many times. The chain uses TRBV18 and TRBJ2-5, with D unresolved. The CDR3 spans 13 residues. The V gene's germline CDR1 is KGHSH and CDR2 LQKENI. The V end was cut by 0 bases, the J end by 3 bases, with 5 bases between. The CDR3 spells CASSPPTKETQYF. DNA for the CDR3: TGTGCCAGCTCACCACCGACCAAAGAGACCCAGTACTTC.

This clonotype was detected many times. This rearrangement joins TRBV11-3 to TRBJ2-5, with a weak D call TRBD1 (6 bases). CDR1 and CDR2 (germline): SGHNT, YENEEA. V lost 5 bases, J lost 0 bases, and 16 bases lay in between. The CDR3 runs 16 residues. The CDR3 coding sequence is TGTGCCAGCAGCCTGGGGGCAGACCGGTACCAAGAGACCCAGTACTTC. The encoded protein is CASSLGADRYQETQYF.

Ten or more counts support this clonotype. V gene TRBV28 combines with J gene TRBJ2-7; D perhaps matches TRBD1 (6 bases). This CDR3 is 13 amino acids long. V lost 6 bases, J lost 7 bases, and 16 bases lay in between. Germline values: CDR1 MDHEN, CDR2 SYDVKM. Here the CDR3 reads CASRRPRGSEQYF. The CDR3 DNA sequence: TGTGCCAGCAGGCGCCCCAGGGGATCTGAGCAGTACTTC.

Many counts were recorded for this clonotype. The genes are TRBV7-9 and TRBJ1-2; D unresolved. The V gene lost 1 base and the J gene lost 7 bases, with 13 bases spanning the gap. The germline V gene has CDR1 SEHNR and CDR2 FQNEAQ (reference sequence). CDR3 length equals 14 residues. The CDR3 nucleotides read TGTGCCAGCAGCTTAGTACCGGGATTTCGTGGCTACACCTTC. As protein: CASSLVPGFRGYTF. Looking up the rest from reference TRBV7-9 and TRBJ1-2 gives the full variable domain: DTGVSQNPRHKITKRGQNVTFRCDPISEHNRLYWYRQTLGQGPEFLTYFQNEAQLEKSRLLSDRFSAERPKGSFSTLEIQRTEQGDSAMYLCASSLVPGFRGYTFGSGTRLTVV.

This clonotype came up many times. The CDR3 sequence is CASSFMGSQETQYF. The CDR3 DNA reads as TGTGCCAGCAGTTTCATGGGATCCCAAGAGACCCAGTACTTC. The V gene is TRBV12-3 or TRBV12-4, the J gene TRBJ2-5; no reliable D call. The V gene lost 3 bases and the J gene lost 1 base, with 9 bases spanning the gap. The CDR3 spans 14 residues.

This clonotype has at least ten counts. This chain joins TRBV7-6 and TRBJ2-1; unclear D gene. The ends were cut back, 0 bases at V and 12 bases at J, with 9 bases in the middle. Germline lookup yields CDR1 SGHVS and CDR2 FNYEAQ. The CDR3 covers 12 residues. Here the CDR3 reads CASSLAGQGQFF. The CDR3 DNA is TGTGCCAGCAGCTTAGCGGGCCAAGGGCAGTTCTTC.

This clonotype was observed a few times. The rearrangement links TRBV28 to TRBJ1-1; D may be TRBD1 (5 bases). The CDR3 consists of 11 residues. Germline V gene lookup returns CDR1 MDHEN and CDR2 SYDVKM. The V gene lost 9 bases and the J gene lost 1 base, with 6 bases spanning the gap. Written as DNA, the CDR3 is TGTGCCAGTACAGGGAACACTGAAGCTTTCTTT. It translates to CASTGNTEAFF.

This clonotype has a handful of counts. This sequence joins TRBV11-1 and TRBJ2-7; 7 nucleotides align to TRBD2. This CDR3 has 16 residues. The germline V gene encodes CDR1 SGHAT and CDR2 FQDESV (reference sequence). After removal of 4 bases from V and 1 base from J, the junction contained 10 bases not matched to a gene. The CDR3 protein is CASSSSGEWTSYEQYF. DNA for the CDR3: TGTGCCAGCAGCTCCAGCGGGGAGTGGACGTCCTACGAGCAGTACTTC.

This clonotype was picked up many times. The genes are TRBV9 and TRBJ2-5, with TRBD1 matching over 10 bases. Germline assignment: CDR1 SGDLS and CDR2 YYNGEE. The CDR3 is made up of 15 amino acids. The V gene end was trimmed by 1 base and the J gene end by 2 bases; junction bases not matched to a gene: 2. The CDR3 region is CASSVLGQGQETQYF. Written as DNA, the CDR3 is TGTGCCAGCAGCGTATTGGGACAGGGGCAAGAGACCCAGTACTTC. Full variable domain (outside the CDR3, taken from reference TRBV9 and TRBJ2-5): DSGVTQTPKHLITATGQRVTLRCSPRSGDLSVYWYQQSLDQGLQFLIQYYNGEERAKGNILERFSAQQFPDLHSELNLSSLELGDSALYFCASSVLGQGQETQYFGPGTRLLVL.

At least ten counts were recorded for this clonotype. The rearrangement joins TRBV28 to TRBJ2-1; D is perhaps TRBD1 (7 bases). CDR3 length: 15 amino acids. Germline loops: CDR1 MDHEN, CDR2 SYDVKM. V gave up 6 bases and J gave up 3 bases, with 15 bases separating them. This chain's CDR3 is CASSLDREDYNEQFF. The CDR3 nucleotides are TGTGCCAGCAGCCTAGACAGGGAGGACTACAATGAGCAGTTCTTC. The whole variable domain, filled in from reference TRBV28 and TRBJ2-1, reads DVKVTQSSRYLVKRTGEKVFLECVQDMDHENMFWYRQDPGLGLRLIYFSYDVKMKEKGDIPEGYSVSREKKERFSLILESASTNQTSMYLCASSLDREDYNEQFFGPGTRLTVL.

The rearrangement uses TRBV6-2 or TRBV6-3 and TRBJ2-3; TRBD2 aligns across 14 bases. V was clipped by 4 bases and J by 5 bases; unmatched bases: 2. The germline CDR1 and CDR2 sequences are MNHEY and SVGEGT. CDR3 size: 15 residues. The CDR3 DNA reads TGTGCCAGCAGTTTGGGACTAGCGGGAGTAGATACGCAGTATTTT. Its protein is CASSLGLAGVDTQYF.

V gene TRBV4-1 combines with J gene TRBJ2-1; 7 bases agree with TRBD2. The V gene's germline CDR1 is MGHRA and CDR2 YSYEKL. The V and J ends lost 4 bases and 0 bases, in that order; junction bases with no gene match: 3. The CDR3 has 15 residues. CDR3 amino acids: CASSPERDSYNEQFF. CDR3 DNA: TGCGCCAGCAGCCCTGAGCGGGACTCCTACAATGAGCAGTTCTTC.

This clonotype appeared many times. The chain is built from TRBV12-3 or TRBV12-4 and TRBJ1-4; 7 bases line up with TRBD1. The CDR3 is 16 residues long. J was trimmed by 4 bases and V by 5 bases; bases with no gene match: 10. The CDR3 loop reads CASSLSFGTVNEKLFF. As DNA, the CDR3 is TGTGCCAGCAGTCTGAGCTTCGGGACAGTTAATGAAAAACTGTTTTTT.

There are many counts of this clonotype. This chain links TRBV20-1 with TRBJ2-5; either TRBD1 or TRBD2 may fit D (5 bases each). Trimming removed 6 bases from V and 0 bases from J, with 17 bases in between. Germline loops: CDR1 DFQATT, CDR2 SNEGSKA (reference sequence). This CDR3 has 15 amino acids. Here the CDR3 DNA reads TGCAGTGCGACCCCCGGGACCACATACCAAGAGACCCAGTACTTC. It translates to CSATPGTTYQETQYF.

This chain links TRBV12-3 or TRBV12-4 with TRBJ2-2, with 11 bases lining up with TRBD2. With V trimmed by 5 bases and J by 8 bases, 10 bases remained unmatched. The CDR3 runs 16 residues. In DNA, the CDR3 is TGTGCCAGCAGTCTCACTAGCGGGAGATTGGGTGGGGAGCTGTTTTTT. Its protein product is CASSLTSGRLGGELFF.

This clonotype showed up many times. This CDR3 reads CATSTKSPRTSGNTIYF. The CDR3 DNA sequence: TGTGCCACCAGCACTAAGTCGCCACGAACCTCTGGAAACACCATATATTTT. The V gene is TRBV24-1, the J gene TRBJ1-3, with D hard to call. V was clipped by 7 bases and J by 0 bases, with 18 bases between them. The CDR3 sequence is 17 residues long. Germline loops: CDR1 KGHDR, CDR2 SFDVKD.

Many counts were recorded for this clonotype. The chain has TRBV5-1 and TRBJ1-6; D not resolved. The CDR3 totals 15 residues. Trimming pared 2 bases from V and 8 bases from J, leaving 14 bases between. The germline V gene has CDR1 SGHRS and CDR2 YFSETQ. In DNA form, the CDR3 reads TGCGCCAGCAGCTTATCCCCGACAACTGATTCACCCCTCCACTTT. Translated, it gives CASSLSPTTDSPLHF.

The chain combines TRBV29-1 with TRBJ2-3; 7 positions agree with TRBD1. Germline V CDR1 and CDR2: SQVTM, ANQGSEA. The CDR3 contains 11 residues. J gave up 10 bases and V 6 bases, and 7 bases lay outside the gene matches. The CDR3, as DNA: TGCAGCGTGGGACAGTCCAGTGCGCAGTATTTT. Translated: CSVGQSSAQYF.

Turning to this clonotype: A much bigger clone sits one base away, suggesting this may be a read error. This chain joins TRBV18 and TRBJ2-3; 9 bases map to TRBD2. The germline V gene encodes CDR1 KGHSH and CDR2 LQKENI. CDR3 length: 16 residues. CDR3 in DNA: TGTGCCAGCTCACAGAATAGCGGGAGTATCACACATACGCAGTATTTT. This codes for CASSQNSGSITHTQYF.

The chain employs TRBV10-1 and TRBJ2-3, with D perhaps matching TRBD1 or TRBD2 (5 bases each). The germline V gene encodes CDR1 WNHNN and CDR2 SYGVQD (reference sequence). This CDR3 contains 16 residues. V lost 6 bases, J lost 2 bases, and 18 bases lay in between. Here the CDR3 DNA reads TGCGCCAGCAGCAAGCAAGGGACGGGAAACACAGATACGCAGTATTTT. It is translated as CASSKQGTGNTDTQYF.

This clonotype was observed many times. The J gene is TRBJ2-1, the V gene TRBV12-3 or TRBV12-4, with D possibly TRBD1 on 5 matching bases. CDR3 size: 13 residues. The germline V and J ends were trimmed by 3 bases and 5 bases, with 8 bases remaining between them. The CDR3 region is CASSFGRDNEQFF. CDR3 DNA: TGTGCCAGCAGTTTCGGCAGGGACAATGAGCAGTTCTTC.

This clonotype was counted at least ten times. The rearrangement joins TRBV12-3 or TRBV12-4 to TRBJ2-1; 7 positions agree with TRBD2. The CDR3 totals 15 residues. The V gene end was trimmed by 6 bases and the J gene end by 5 bases; junction bases not matched to a gene: 10. CDR3 residues: CASSLTSRTDNEQFF. The CDR3 nucleotides are TGTGCCAGCAGCTTGACTAGCAGAACGGACAATGAGCAGTTCTTC.

As concerns this clonotype: A much larger clone lies a single base off, so this may be a read error. The V call is TRBV3-1, the J call TRBJ2-1; D is unresolved. CDR1 is LGHDT and CDR2 is YNNKEL in the germline V gene (reference sequence). The CDR3 spans 18 residues. V lost 0 bases, J lost 7 bases, and 22 bases lay in between. The chain's CDR3 is CASSQDRPSRSFGNEQFF. Here the CDR3 DNA reads TGTGCCAGCAGCCAAGACCGGCCTTCCCGCTCCTTCGGTAATGAGCAGTTCTTC.

This clonotype was counted ten times or more. Lacking the conserved final phenylalanine or tryptophan, this CDR3 likely reflects a read error. Because the CDR3's place on the DNA is in doubt, the DNA is left out and the CDR3 is given as listed by TCRdb. The chain couples TRBV3-1 to TRBJ1-2; the D call in the table, TRBD1, was not verified against the DNA. The V gene's germline CDR1 is LGHDT and CDR2 YNNKEL (reference sequence). The CDR3 is 14 residues long, counting both termini. The CDR3 sequence is CASSHTGTGGLRFI.

This clonotype was counted between two and nine times. The chain carries TRBV6-5 and TRBJ2-7; D not resolved. Trimming stripped 0 bases from V and 2 bases from J, with 20 bases between. This CDR3 region has 18 residues. Germline CDR1 is MNHEY and CDR2 is SVGAGI. The CDR3 nucleotides read TGTGCCAGCAGTTACTCGATACTTTCTTTCGGACGGGCCTACGAGCAGTACTTC. Protein: CASSYSILSFGRAYEQYF.

The V and J genes are TRBV7-8 and TRBJ2-7; D gene unclear. In germline, CDR1 is SGHVS, CDR2 FQNEAQ. The V end lost 2 bases, the J end lost 0 bases, and 14 bases lay between the germline ends. This CDR3 is built from 16 residues. In DNA, the CDR3 is TGTGCCAGCAGCTTATTCCGCGGTTTAAGCTCCTACGAGCAGTACTTC. This encodes CASSLFRGLSSYEQYF.